This note documents a single T cell receptor beta chain sequence. Data came from immunoSEQ multiplex PCR; TCRdb stores just in-frame clones and leaves some out. The table lists over 75,000 clones, 90% of them singletons. Trimming removed 3 bases from V and 8 bases from J; junction bases left unmatched: 9. CDR3 length: 15 residues. Germline V gene lookup returns CDR1 SGDLS and CDR2 YYNGEE. This record belongs to a study of OX40 agonist ivuxolimab in advanced cancers. Study in general: Participants could have had prior anti-PD-1, anti-PD-L1 or anti-CTLA-4 therapy, and 40% had some.

The source was CD4+ or CD8+ T cells sorted from blood, collected in a trial of the OX40 agonist ivuxolimab. The TCR was taken from an adult with an advanced solid tumor such as melanoma, head and neck, liver or kidney cancer. The chain combines TRBV9 with TRBJ1-4, with TRBD1 identical over 8 bases. The CDR3: CASSASTGAEEKLFF. The CDR3 nucleotides read TGTGCCAGCAGCGCATCGACAGGGGCGGAGGAAAAACTGTTTTTT.